Following are 9 T cell receptor beta chains from one sample sequenced in a study of T cell repertoires in cytomegalovirus infection (dated by TCRdb to between 2018 and 2021). These reads were obtained on an Illumina HiSeq 1500. The public reads were quality trimmed at Q25 with fastp and then assembled into clones with MiXCR by TCRdb, keeping productive beta chains. Each entry is one CDR3 protein sequence, shown with its most common DNA and genes. The sample records around 750,000 distinct CDR3 sequences, around a third of which are singletons. The biggest ten clones account for roughly an eighth of the sample. According to the study, the label for this sample's treatment or condition signals: in vitro stimulation with specific CMV peptide epitopes to enrich CMV-specific T cells. Their antigen targets remain unknown. The material was cultured CD8+ T cells from PBMCs, obtained from culture after CMV antigen stimulation. The source is a human donor in good health (CMV status not recorded). Some clones in this sample may be carry-over from other donors' samples.

CDR3 sequence reads: CASSLDSGGPYEQYF. The CDR3 DNA reads TGTGCCAGCAGCTTGGATAGCGGGGGCCCCTACGAGCAGTACTTC. The rearrangement uses TRBV5-6 and TRBJ2-7; 9 positions agree with TRBD2. There are 15 residues in the CDR3. Germline CDR1 and CDR2: SGHDT and YYEEEE. V was clipped by 0 bases and J by 2 bases; unmatched bases: 3.

This clonotype has more than one count but fewer than ten. The chain joins TRBV3-1 to TRBJ1-5; maybe TRBD1 (5 bases). The germline gives CDR1 LGHDT, CDR2 YNNKEL (reference sequence). This CDR3 comprises 19 residues. Trimming removed 3 bases from V and 0 bases from J, with 21 bases in between. For the CDR3, the DNA is TGTGCCAGCAGCCACCCCGGACACCCCGATGGGACTAGCAATCAGCCCCAGCATTTT. Amino acid sequence: CASSHPGHPDGTSNQPQHF.

The chain has TRBV12-3 or TRBV12-4 and TRBJ1-3; D not resolved. Trimming left V 7 bases short and J 0 bases short, with 10 bases between. The CDR3 is 14 residues long. This CDR3 reads CASKGRDSGNTIYF. The CDR3 region has the DNA TGTGCCAGCAAGGGCCGCGACTCTGGAAACACCATATATTTT.

The V and J genes are TRBV3-1 and TRBJ2-3, with no clear D. The CDR3 contains 14 residues. Germline V lookup: CDR1 LGHDT, CDR2 YNNKEL (reference sequence). Trimming removed 3 bases at V and 9 bases at J, with 16 bases between. CDR3 nucleotide sequence: TGTGCCAGCAGCCATGGATCCCGCTTTGACACGCAGTATTTT. Translation: CASSHGSRFDTQYF.

In its sample, this clonotype was seen a few times. This chain connects TRBV12-3 or TRBV12-4 to TRBJ1-1, with D unresolved. Trimming pared 11 bases from V and 4 bases from J, leaving 14 bases between. The CDR3 has 12 residues. The CDR3 here is CACWTGRTEAFF. The CDR3 nucleotides read TGTGCCTGTTGGACGGGCCGCACTGAAGCTTTCTTT.

A note on this clonotype: One end of the junction fails to match germline, which may point to a read error. The genes are TRBV5-6 and TRBJ1-2, with D unclear. This CDR3 region has 14 residues. Germline lookup yields CDR1 SGHDT and CDR2 YYEEEE. The CDR3 is CANSLAWQSYGYTF. The CDR3 nucleotides read TGTGCCAACAGCTTGGCCTGGCAGAGCTATGGCTACACCTTC.

This rearrangement joins TRBV12-3 or TRBV12-4 to TRBJ2-7; unclear D gene. The CDR3 runs 16 residues. V lost 4 bases and J 1 base, leaving 17 bases between the germline ends. DNA of the CDR3: TGTGCCAGCAGTTCGTCGACCCTACGGGCGTCCTACGAGCAGTACTTC. This sequence encodes CASSSSTLRASYEQYF.

This clonotype has a handful of counts. This chain joins TRBV29-1 and TRBJ1-1; D call uncertain. V was cut by 5 bases and J by 11 bases, with 15 bases left in between. CDR1 is SQVTM, CDR2 ANQGSEA, per germline. CDR3 length: 11 residues. CDR3 bases: TGCAGCGTTCCCGGACTGCCTGGGGCTTTCTTT. Its translation is CSVPGLPGAFF.

This clonotype has only a few counts. The genes are TRBV6-1 and TRBJ1-2, with D possibly being TRBD1 (6 bases). V lost 4 bases and J 1 base, leaving 10 bases between the germline ends. This CDR3 has 14 amino acids. The germline V gene encodes CDR1 MNHNS and CDR2 SASEGT. The CDR3 protein is CASSVRGYNYGYTF. DNA for the CDR3: TGTGCCAGCAGTGTCAGGGGTTATAACTATGGCTACACCTTC.